There are a few counts of the clone carrying this TCR beta chain. TCRdb's copy holds only in-frame clones and misses some; the assay was immunoSEQ multiplex PCR. The table shows 80,000 to 100,000 clones, with about 91% occurring only once. This CDR3 contains 20 residues. Germline CDR1 and CDR2: KGHSH and LQKENI. V shed 1 base and J 1 base; nucleotides not matched to a gene: 17. The data stem from a study of blood T cell repertoires in COVID-19. The chain has TRBV18 and TRBJ1-1, with 8 bases identical to TRBD1. Material for sequencing was peripheral blood. This TCR was recovered from a man between 45 and 60 years old with COVID-19, enrolled during active disease. The CDR3 is CASSPLTLQGASQGNTEAFF. The DNA of the CDR3 is TGTGCCAGCTCACCACTTACGTTGCAGGGGGCTTCCCAGGGGAACACTGAAGCTTTCTTT.